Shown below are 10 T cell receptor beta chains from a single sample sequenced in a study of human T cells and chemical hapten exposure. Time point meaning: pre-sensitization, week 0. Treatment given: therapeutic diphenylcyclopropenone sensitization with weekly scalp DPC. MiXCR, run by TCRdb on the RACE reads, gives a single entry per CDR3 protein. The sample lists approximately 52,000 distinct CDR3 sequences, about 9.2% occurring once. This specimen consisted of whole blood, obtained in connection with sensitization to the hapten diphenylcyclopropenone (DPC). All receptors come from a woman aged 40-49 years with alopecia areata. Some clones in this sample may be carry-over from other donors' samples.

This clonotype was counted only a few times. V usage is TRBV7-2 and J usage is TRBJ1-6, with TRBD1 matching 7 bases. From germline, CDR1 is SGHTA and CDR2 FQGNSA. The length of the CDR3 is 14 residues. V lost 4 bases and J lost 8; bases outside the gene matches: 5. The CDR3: CASSSDRVYSPLHF. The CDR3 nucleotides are TGTGCCAGCAGCTCAGACAGGGTATATTCACCCCTCCACTTT. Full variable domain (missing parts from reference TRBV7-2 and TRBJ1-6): GAGVSQSPSNKVTEKGKDVELRCDPISGHTALYWYRQSLGQGLEFLIYFQGNSAPDKSGLPSDRFSAERTGGSVSTLTIQRTQQEDSAVYLCASSSDRVYSPLHFGNGTRLTVT.

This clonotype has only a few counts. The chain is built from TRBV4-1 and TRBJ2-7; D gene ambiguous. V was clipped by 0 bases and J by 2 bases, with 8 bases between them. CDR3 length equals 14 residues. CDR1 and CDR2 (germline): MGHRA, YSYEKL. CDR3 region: CASSQDESPYEQYF. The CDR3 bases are TGCGCCAGCAGCCAAGATGAGTCTCCCTACGAGCAGTACTTC.

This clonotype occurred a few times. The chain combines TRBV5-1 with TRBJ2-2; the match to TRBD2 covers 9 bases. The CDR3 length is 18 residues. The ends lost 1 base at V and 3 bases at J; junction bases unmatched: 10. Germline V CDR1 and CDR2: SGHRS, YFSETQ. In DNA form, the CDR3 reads TGCGCCAGCAGCTTGCAAATTTTAGCGGGGGCCGACACCGGGGAGCTGTTTTTT. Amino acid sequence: CASSLQILAGADTGELFF.

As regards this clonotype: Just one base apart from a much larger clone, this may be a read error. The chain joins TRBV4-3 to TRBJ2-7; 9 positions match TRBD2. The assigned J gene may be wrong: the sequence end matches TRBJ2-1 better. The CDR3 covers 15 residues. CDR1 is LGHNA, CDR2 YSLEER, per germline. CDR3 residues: CASSQDASGAYEQFF. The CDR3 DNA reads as TGCGCCAGCAGCCAAGACGCTAGCGGGGCCTACGAGCAGTTCTTC.

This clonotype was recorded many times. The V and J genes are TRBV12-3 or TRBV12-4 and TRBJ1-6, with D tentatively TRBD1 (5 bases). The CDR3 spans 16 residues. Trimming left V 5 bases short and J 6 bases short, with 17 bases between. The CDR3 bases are TGTGCCAGCAGTCCACCGGGAGGGCAGGGTAATTCACCCCTCCACTTT. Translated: CASSPPGGQGNSPLHF.

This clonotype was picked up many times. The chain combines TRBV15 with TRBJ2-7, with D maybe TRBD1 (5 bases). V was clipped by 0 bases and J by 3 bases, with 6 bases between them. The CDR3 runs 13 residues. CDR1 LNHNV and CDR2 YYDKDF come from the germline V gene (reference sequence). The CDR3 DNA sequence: TGTGCCACCAGCAGAGATCAGGGCTACGAGCAGTACTTC. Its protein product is CATSRDQGYEQYF.

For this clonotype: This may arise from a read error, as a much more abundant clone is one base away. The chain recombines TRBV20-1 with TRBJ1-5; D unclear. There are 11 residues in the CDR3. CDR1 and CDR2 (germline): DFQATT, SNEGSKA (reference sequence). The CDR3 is CSARIGQPQQF. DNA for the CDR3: TGCAGTGCTAGAATCGGTCAGCCCCAGCAATTT.

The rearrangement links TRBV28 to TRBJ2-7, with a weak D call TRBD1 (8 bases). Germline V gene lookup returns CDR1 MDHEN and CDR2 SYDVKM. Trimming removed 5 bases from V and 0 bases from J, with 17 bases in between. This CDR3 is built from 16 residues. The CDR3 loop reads CASSPTGEGLSYEQYF. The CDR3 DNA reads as TGTGCCAGCAGTCCGACAGGGGAGGGACTCTCCTACGAGCAGTACTTC.

CDR3 nucleotide sequence: TGTGCCAGCTCACCATCAACGGACAGGCACACCTACAATGAGCAGTTCTTC. Translated, it gives CASSPSTDRHTYNEQFF. This chain joins TRBV18 and TRBJ2-1, with 7 bases lining up with TRBD1. The germline CDR1 and CDR2 sequences are KGHSH and LQKENI. V gave up 2 bases and J gave up 2 bases; unmatched junction bases: 9. The CDR3 spans 17 residues.

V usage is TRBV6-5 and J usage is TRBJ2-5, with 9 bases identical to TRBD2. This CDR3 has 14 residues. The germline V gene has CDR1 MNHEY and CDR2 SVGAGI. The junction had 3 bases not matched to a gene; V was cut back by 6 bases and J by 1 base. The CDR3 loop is CASRGSGGQETQYF. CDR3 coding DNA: TGTGCCAGCAGGGGTAGCGGGGGCCAAGAGACCCAGTACTTC.